This T cell receptor beta chain was identified during a study of human T cells and chemical hapten exposure. The CDR3 totals 15 residues. The germline V and J ends were trimmed by 1 base and 2 bases, with 9 bases remaining between them. Germline CDR1 reads MDHEN; CDR2 reads SYDVKM. The library gave individual cDNA molecules unique molecular identifiers. MiXCR, run by TCRdb on the RACE reads, gives a single entry per CDR3 protein. The sample holds approximately 340,000 distinct CDR3 sequences, about 7% seen once. In its sample, this clonotype was seen a few times. The antigen is undetermined. Time point meaning: patch test 1, 2 weeks after DPC sensitization. Treatment meaning: therapeutic diphenylcyclopropenone sensitization with weekly scalp DPC. RNA extraction used unfractionated whole blood as the source of total RNA. Study results and limitations: TCRs whose frequency exceeded 1 in 1000 remained the same following DPC sensitization.

This sequence joins TRBV28 and TRBJ1-5; possibly TRBD1 for D (5 bases). The TCR sequence derives from a young woman with alopecia areata. Some clones in this sample may be carry-over from other donors' samples. This specimen consisted of whole blood, obtained in connection with sensitization to the hapten diphenylcyclopropenone (DPC). CDR3 region: CASSLYRGRNQPQHF. The CDR3 region has the DNA TGTGCCAGCAGTTTATATAGGGGTCGCAATCAGCCCCAGCATTTT.